This TCR beta chain derives from a study of T-cell reconstitution after alpha-beta-depleted transplantation in children. Overall study findings and caveats: Expanded graft clones numbering several hundred reportedly gave rise to alpha-beta T cells about two months after transplant. Newly made T cells mostly supplied T-cell counts and diversity one year after transplant. Diversity of TCRbeta at day 60 was high in some patients, arising from surviving recipient T cells and thymic progenitors.

This clonotype was seen at least ten times. The antigen is unknown. Using unique molecular identifiers, the investigators prepared the TCRbeta library. TCRdb reanalysed the PCR reads using MiXCR and keeps one entry per CDR3 protein. The repertoire holds about 420,000 distinct CDR3 sequences, with roughly 16% as singletons. V dropped 0 bases and J dropped 2 bases, with 5 bases sitting between them. CDR1 and CDR2 from the germline V gene are SGHRS and YFSETQ. CDR3 length equals 13 residues. Sequences were derived from PBMCs, mostly from graft donor cells, sampled 360 days after TCRalphabeta/CD19-depleted stem cell transplant. The sequence was collected from a boy under three years old who had a stem cell transplant for Wiskott-Aldrich syndrome, so the T cells may come from the graft donor. The genes are TRBV5-1 and TRBJ2-5, with unresolved D. The CDR3 nucleotides are TGCGCCAGCAGCTTGGTCCCACAAGAGACCCAGTACTTC. Protein product: CASSLVPQETQYF.